This T cell receptor (beta chain) was captured by sequencing in a study of shared clonotypes between healthy human individuals. Whole-study results and caveats: It was anticipated that sequencing depth would influence how many clonotypes donors shared.

V gave up 1 base and J gave up 0 bases, with 13 bases separating them. Germline loops: CDR1 KGHSH, CDR2 LQKENI. The CDR3 loop spans 16 amino acids. Naivety among CD8 cells was defined by CD45RO negativity and positive CCR7 selection, thereby excluding terminally differentiated effector memory CD45RA+ cells. On this clone: The antigen is undetermined.

Per the original methods: From ImmunoSEQ came sequences covering only the junction and carrying no quality scores, so filtering differed. Sequenced by immunoSEQ multiplex PCR; TCRdb stores in-frame clones only, minus some. V and J calls and clone size are those listed in that table; D and trimming were worked out from the DNA. Of under 600,000 clones listed, more than 95% are singletons. V usage is TRBV18 and J usage is TRBJ2-7, with D uncertain. The origin of this receptor is a man younger than 45 in good health. The sequenced material came from naive CD8+ T cells sorted from blood. CDR3 bases: TGTGCCAGCTCACCACGGGGAACCCGGCCCTCCTACGAGCAGTACTTC. Encoded protein: CASSPRGTRPSYEQYF.